The TCR beta chain described here comes from a study of blood T cells in healthy people across ages. With 6 bases removed from V and 6 bases from J, the gap between germline ends came to 19 bases. The germline gives CDR1 SGHRS, CDR2 YFSETQ. The CDR3 is 15 residues long. A second roughly 6 to 11 cycle PCR used barcoded and J-beta primers. TCRdb recomputed calls from the 5' RACE reads with MiXCR, one row per CDR3 protein. The table lists 650,000 to 700,000 distinct CDR3 sequences, 32% of them singletons, with 15% in the top ten. What was sequenced was blood. The receptor was isolated from an elderly woman in good health. The rearrangement links TRBV5-1 to TRBJ2-1; a weak D match, TRBD1 (6 bases). The CDR3 reads CASTFRDKLGNEQFF. In nucleotides, the CDR3 is TGCGCCAGCACATTCCGGGACAAACTGGGCAATGAGCAGTTCTTC.